This T cell receptor (beta chain) emerged from a study of cytomegalovirus exposure and HLA in healthy donors (TCRdb year 2017). In the study overall: A later analysis indicated that the roughly 130 validation repertoires were generated on the platform also employed for the approximately 700 repertoires of the first cohort. To predict cytomegalovirus infection status, the study brought together high-throughput TCR immunosequencing, statistical association of individual TCRs with disease status, and machine learning. A separate validation cohort of 100 to 150 different subjects was used in addition to the 666-subject first cohort. The study aimed to test whether signatures of past pathogen exposure could be identified by cataloging public T cell receptors. Points the paper makes about the study in general: It was suggested by the authors that the approach could potentially be generalized to other disease states and immunological phenotypes. The validation cohort had no HLA typing available for a later analysis, so co-occurrence within that cohort was assessed over all 130 or so repertoires. In a later analysis, TCRs clustered in the first cohort were found to also tend to co-occur in the 120 or so validation repertoires, with over 90% of cluster scores above 0. Cytomegalovirus status was reported to be diagnosed by the classifier with high specificity and sensitivity in both the original and validation cohorts. A few of the identified cytomegalovirus-associated TCR beta chains were confirmed in vitro to be specific for cytomegalovirus antigens. Most TCR sequences were observed very rarely across donors, whereas some public TCRs were present in many individuals. The study gave a list of under 200 TCR beta chains associated with cytomegalovirus.

The donors belonged to the validation cohort of about 130 subjects, which was separate from the 666-subject first cohort. The CDR3, from cysteine to phenylalanine, totals 11 residues. The CDR3 DNA has 33 bases and is translated from base 1. V lost 6 bases and J lost 5 bases; the stretch between them is 7 bases long. Looking up the germline V gene yields CDR1 MDHEN and CDR2 SYDVKM. Of note for this clone: Its antigen is not yet known. One base away there is no much larger clone; base qualities are not given.

Library preparation employed the immunoSEQ multiplex PCR assay. As for the original processing: A statistical classification framework was built for diagnosing cytomegalovirus status from the catalog of TCR beta chain sequences. Held by TCRdb, this immuneACCESS table contains in-frame sequences only and omits some clones. Under half of the omission traces to an unresolved V gene where checked; the cause of the rest is unknown. Clonal size and the V and J genes are those of that table, whereas D and trimming came from the DNA. Here the sample has 90,000 or so clones; 85% occur a single time. Approximately 20% of the sample belongs to the ten largest clones.

The sequenced material came from PBMCs. The chain joins TRBV28 to TRBJ2-5; the D gene remains uncertain. This clonotype was obtained from a man younger than 35 in good health and CMV-seropositive. The DNA reads as follows: TGTGCCAGCAGCGTGCAGGAGACCCAGTACTTC. Its translation is CASSVQETQYF.